This passage covers 30 T cell receptor beta chains from one sample sequenced in a study of the immune and genomic landscape of osteosarcoma. The post-treatment osteosarcoma tumors were primary, local recurrence or metastasis specimens from poor-prognosis patients. Assay used: immunoSEQ multiplex PCR; TCRdb lists only in-frame clones, some missing. This table has about 10,000 clones, around two thirds appearing once. The specimen was osteosarcoma tumor tissue from the lung. The receptors were sampled from a human donor with osteosarcoma.

By proportion, this clone is large. The rearrangement joins TRBV5-1 to TRBJ1-2; D is undetermined. The V end lost 4 bases, the J end lost 8 bases, and 18 bases lay between the germline ends. CDR3 length: 14 residues. The germline V gene has CDR1 SGHRS and CDR2 YFSETQ. The chain's CDR3 is CASSQTYGNTGYTF. DNA for the CDR3: TGCGCCAGCAGCCAGACGTATGGGAATACGGGCTACACCTTC. The full variable domain, in which reference TRBV5-1 and TRBJ1-2 provide the parts outside the CDR3, is KAGVTQTPRYLIKTRGQQVTLSCSPISGHRSVSWYQQTPGQGLQFLFEYFSETQRNKGNFPGRFSGRQFSNSRSEMNVSTLELGDSALYLCASSQTYGNTGYTFGSGTRLTVV.

This clone is medium-sized by share. V is TRBV27 and J is TRBJ2-5; the match to TRBD1 covers 7 bases. V dropped 4 bases and J dropped 5; count of bases not matched to a gene: 16. CDR1 MNHEY and CDR2 SMNVEV come from the germline V gene (reference sequence). CDR3 length: 17 amino acids. CDR3 region: CASSSHPTGNPGETQYF. In DNA, the CDR3 is TGTGCCAGCAGTTCCCACCCGACAGGGAATCCGGGTGAGACCCAGTACTTC.

The CDR3 DNA reads TGTGCCAGCAGCGCTCAGATTGGAGACACTGAAGCTTTCTTT. Protein sequence: CASSAQIGDTEAFF. The chain carries TRBV9 and TRBJ1-1; D gene unclear. This CDR3 contains 14 residues. Trimming removed 3 bases from V and 3 bases from J, with 12 bases in between. Germline CDR1 reads SGDLS; CDR2 reads YYNGEE.

This clone was seen a few times. The chain couples TRBV7-8 to TRBJ1-2; D unresolved. Trimming stripped 5 bases from V and 8 bases from J, with 18 bases between. The CDR3 runs to 14 residues. CDR1 and CDR2 (germline): SGHVS, FQNEAQ. CDR3: CASSPLQDLGGYTF. The CDR3 nucleotides are TGTGCCAGCAGCCCCTTGCAGGATCTGGGCGGCTACACCTTC.

The J gene is TRBJ2-3, the V gene TRBV30; D tentatively fits TRBD1 or TRBD2 (5 bases each). CDR3 length: 13 amino acids. Germline CDR1 and CDR2: GTSNPN and SVGIG (reference sequence). The ends were cut back, 8 bases at V and 1 base at J, with 13 bases in the middle. The chain's CDR3 is CARSRDRTDTQYF. CDR3 coding DNA: TGTGCCCGCAGCAGGGACCGCACAGATACGCAGTATTTT.

As to this clone: At one end the junction does not follow the germline gene, possibly because of a read error. The V call is TRBV7-9, the J call TRBJ2-2, with D unresolved. CDR1 is SEHNR and CDR2 is FQNEAQ in the germline V gene (reference sequence). There are 13 residues in the CDR3. This CDR3 is CASSSTGTGELFF. The CDR3 DNA is TGTGCTAGCAGCTCAACTGGGACCGGGGAGCTGTTTTTT.

This clone turned up a few times. The chain joins TRBV11-2 to TRBJ2-7; TRBD1 might be the D (6 bases). Looked up from germline, CDR1 is SGHAT and CDR2 is FQNNGV. The CDR3 consists of 14 residues. V lost 5 bases and J 0 bases, leaving 11 bases between the germline ends. The CDR3 DNA reads TGTGCCAGCAGCCCGCGACAGGACTCCTACGAGCAGTACTTC. It translates to CASSPRQDSYEQYF.

Comment on this clone: Distinct nucleotide sequences in the sample also encode this CDR3. V usage is TRBV7-6 and J usage is TRBJ1-4; D gene unclear. V was clipped by 2 bases and J by 5 bases, with 6 bases between them. This CDR3 has 13 amino acids. Germline loops: CDR1 SGHVS, CDR2 FNYEAQ. CDR3 residues: CASSLQANEKLFF. CDR3 DNA sequence: TGTGCCAGCAGCTTACAGGCAAATGAAAAACTGTTTTTT.

This clone was counted between two and nine times. J is TRBJ1-2 and V is TRBV29-1; 7 nucleotides agree with TRBD1. Germline trimming cut 3 bases from V and 5 bases from J; bases unmatched to any gene: 9. The CDR3 is made up of 14 amino acids. Germline V gene lookup returns CDR1 SQVTM and CDR2 ANQGSEA. CDR3 nucleotide sequence: TGCAGCGTTGAGACAGGGATTTCCAGATATGGCTACACCTTC. Its translation: CSVETGISRYGYTF.

The genes are TRBV6-1 and TRBJ1-6, with D perhaps TRBD1 (5 bases). Trimming removed 3 bases at V and 7 bases at J, with 7 bases between. CDR1 is MNHNS and CDR2 is SASEGT in the germline V gene. This CDR3 spans 13 amino acids. The CDR3 protein is CASSDRENSPLHF. CDR3 bases: TGTGCCAGCAGTGACAGGGAAAATTCACCCCTCCACTTT.

J is TRBJ2-1 and V is TRBV7-3; the D is unclear. V dropped 5 bases and J dropped 9 bases, with 11 bases sitting between them. Germline assignment: CDR1 SGHTA and CDR2 FQGTGA. CDR3 size: 12 residues. Here the CDR3 reads CASSPPKSEQFF. The CDR3 DNA reads TGTGCCAGCAGCCCCCCCAAGAGTGAGCAGTTCTTC.

This CDR3 reads CSVDNTGDTQYF. DNA for the CDR3: TGCAGCGTTGATAATACGGGAGATACGCAGTATTTT. The rearrangement uses TRBV29-1 and TRBJ2-3; D uncertain. The CDR3 runs to 12 residues. V was clipped by 3 bases and J by 5 bases, with 9 bases between them. Per the germline V gene, CDR1 is SQVTM and CDR2 is ANQGSEA.

This chain links TRBV2 with TRBJ1-1; 8 bases agree with TRBD1. Germline CDR1 and CDR2: SNHLY and FYNNEI. Trimming took 7 bases from V and 1 from J; bases not matched to a gene: 5. This CDR3 is built from 14 residues. The chain's CDR3 is CASTAGQENTEAFF. CDR3 in DNA: TGTGCCAGCACCGCGGGACAGGAGAACACTGAAGCTTTCTTT. Filled out from reference TRBV2 and TRBJ1-1, the complete variable domain reads EPEVTQTPSHQVTQMGQEVILRCVPISNHLYFYWYRQILGQKVEFLVSFYNNEISEKSEIFDDQFSVERPDGSNFTLKIRSTKLEDSAMYFCASTAGQENTEAFFGQGTRLTVV.

The J gene is TRBJ1-3, the V gene TRBV5-6, with unresolved D. There are 15 residues in the CDR3. Germline V lookup: CDR1 SGHDT, CDR2 YYEEEE. Trimming removed 2 bases from V and 0 bases from J, with 9 bases in between. In DNA, the CDR3 is TGTGCCAGCAGCTTAAACGGGGACTCTGGAAACACCATATATTTT. Its protein is CASSLNGDSGNTIYF.

The J gene is TRBJ1-6, the V gene TRBV27; the D gene is possibly TRBD1 (5 bases). CDR3 length equals 18 residues. CDR1 and CDR2 (germline): MNHEY, SMNVEV (reference sequence). The ends were cut back, 1 base at V and 7 bases at J, with 20 bases in the middle. CDR3 coding DNA: TGTGCCAGCAGTTTATTCGGGGGGGACTGGGTGGGGAATTCACCCCTCCACTTT. It translates to CASSLFGGDWVGNSPLHF.

This chain links TRBV4-1 with TRBJ2-7, with TRBD1 matching 7 bases. There are 12 residues in the CDR3. Trimming at V came to 3 bases and at J to 9 bases, leaving 5 bases not matched to a gene. Germline values: CDR1 MGHRA, CDR2 YSYEKL. The CDR3 protein is CASSQVQGSQYF. In DNA, the CDR3 is TGCGCCAGCAGCCAGGTACAGGGGTCGCAGTACTTC.

The chain carries TRBV7-3 and TRBJ2-1; D possibly corresponds to TRBD1 (5 bases). Per the germline V gene, CDR1 is SGHTA and CDR2 is FQGTGA. V dropped 5 bases and J dropped 3 bases, with 17 bases sitting between them. This CDR3 is 16 amino acids long. CDR3 sequence reads: CASSPFLDSLYNEQFF. The CDR3 DNA sequence: TGTGCCAGCAGCCCCTTTCTCGACAGCCTCTACAATGAGCAGTTCTTC.

This chain uses TRBV11-3 with TRBJ2-1; 14 bases align to TRBD2. Germline V lookup: CDR1 SGHNT, CDR2 YENEEA. This CDR3 contains 17 residues. The V segment lost 0 bases and the J segment 8 bases; nucleotides outside the gene matches: 6. The CDR3 sequence: CASSLDLTTSGRDEQFF. The CDR3, as DNA: TGTGCCAGCAGCTTAGATCTGACGACTAGCGGGAGGGATGAGCAGTTCTTC.

This clone was detected only a few times. J is TRBJ1-6 and V is TRBV7-3, with unresolved D. Trimming left V 5 bases short and J 4 bases short, with 9 bases between. The CDR3 is made up of 14 amino acids. Germline lookup yields CDR1 SGHTA and CDR2 FQGTGA. The CDR3 loop reads CASSQDGYNSPLHF. CDR3 nucleotide sequence: TGTGCCAGCAGCCAGGACGGATATAATTCACCCCTCCACTTT.

The rearrangement links TRBV6-1 to TRBJ1-5; D might be TRBD1 (5 bases). This CDR3 spans 15 amino acids. Trimming took 2 bases from V and 6 from J, leaving 14 bases between them. Germline-derived CDR1 and CDR2 are MNHNS and SASEGT. CDR3 in amino acids: CASSESQGGSQPQHF. The CDR3 DNA reads as TGTGCCAGCAGTGAATCTCAGGGTGGCAGTCAGCCCCAGCATTTT.

CDR3 in amino acids: CASSDGSGSTDTQYF. DNA of the CDR3: TGTGCCAGCAGTGACGGGAGCGGGAGCACAGATACGCAGTATTTT. This chain uses TRBV6-4 with TRBJ2-3; perhaps TRBD2 as D (6 bases). CDR1 and CDR2 (germline): MRHNA, SNTAGT. The CDR3 sequence is 15 residues long. The V end lost 2 bases, the J end lost 0 bases, and 9 bases lay between the germline ends.

The V and J genes are TRBV5-8 and TRBJ2-1; D is unclear. V was pared by 7 bases and J by 0 bases, with 11 bases between. The germline V gene encodes CDR1 SGHTS and CDR2 YDEGEE. The CDR3 extends over 14 amino acids. CDR3 sequence: CASSRFSSYNEQFF. As DNA, the CDR3 is TGTGCCAGCTCGCGATTTAGCTCCTACAATGAGCAGTTCTTC.

The chain recombines TRBV7-3 with TRBJ2-3; 16 positions agree with TRBD2. There are 18 residues in the CDR3. V was pared by 4 bases and J by 5 bases, with 9 bases of the junction left unmatched. Germline V gives CDR1 SGHTA, CDR2 FQGTGA. The CDR3 nucleotides are TGTGCCAGCAGCTCGGGACTAGCGGGAGGGTGGGGGAAAGATACGCAGTATTTT. Translating gives CASSSGLAGGWGKDTQYF. Looking up the rest from reference TRBV7-3 and TRBJ2-3 gives the full variable domain: GAGVSQTPSNKVTEKGKYVELRCDPISGHTALYWYRQSLGQGPEFLIYFQGTGAADDSGLPNDRFFAVRPEGSVSTLKIQRTERGDSAVYLCASSSGLAGGWGKDTQYFGPGTRLTVL.

V usage is TRBV7-8 and J usage is TRBJ2-3; TRBD2 might be the D (5 bases). V lost 5 bases and J lost 4, with 13 bases in between. The CDR3 runs 14 residues. The germline V gene encodes CDR1 SGHVS and CDR2 FQNEAQ. CDR3 in DNA: TGTGCCAGCAGCCCGAGCCCCGGGGCAGATACGCAGTATTTT. This encodes CASSPSPGADTQYF. The whole variable domain, filled in from reference TRBV7-8 and TRBJ2-3, reads GAGVSQSPRYKVAKRGQDVALRCDPISGHVSLFWYQQALGQGPEFLTYFQNEAQLDKSGLPSDRFFAERPEGSVSTLKIQRTQQEDSAVYLCASSPSPGADTQYFGPGTRLTVL.

This chain links TRBV27 with TRBJ2-7, with 8 nucleotides matching TRBD1. J gave up 2 bases and V 1 base, and 7 bases lay outside the gene matches. Germline CDR1 MNHEY, CDR2 SMNVEV (reference sequence). This CDR3 region has 16 residues. The CDR3 nucleotides read TGTGCCAGCAGTTTATTACCCCGGACAGGGACCTACGAGCAGTACTTC. It is translated as CASSLLPRTGTYEQYF.

A few counts support this clone. The J gene is TRBJ2-7, the V gene TRBV27; D perhaps matches TRBD1 (6 bases). This CDR3 has 13 residues. The V gene's germline CDR1 is MNHEY and CDR2 SMNVEV (reference sequence). V was clipped by 6 bases and J by 4 bases, with 13 bases between them. The CDR3 DNA reads as TGTGCCAGCAGGAGGTTAGGGGGTTACGAGCAGTACTTC. Translating it yields CASRRLGGYEQYF.

The V gene is TRBV2, the J gene TRBJ2-5, with a possible D match to TRBD2 (5 bases). Trimming removed 8 bases from V and 3 bases from J, with 10 bases in between. The CDR3 covers 12 residues. Germline V gene sequence: CDR1 SNHLY, CDR2 FYNNEI. The CDR3 DNA reads TGTGCCAGCCGGCCAGCGGAAGAGACCCAGTACTTC. Protein sequence: CASRPAEETQYF. Using reference TRBV2 and TRBJ2-5 for the parts outside the CDR3, the full variable domain is EPEVTQTPSHQVTQMGQEVILRCVPISNHLYFYWYRQILGQKVEFLVSFYNNEISEKSEIFDDQFSVERPDGSNFTLKIRSTKLEDSAMYFCASRPAEETQYFGPGTRLLVL.

The V gene is TRBV11-2, the J gene TRBJ2-3; D gene ambiguous. The CDR3 has 14 amino acids. V dropped 5 bases and J dropped 0 bases, with 9 bases sitting between them. Germline V lookup: CDR1 SGHAT, CDR2 FQNNGV. DNA for the CDR3: TGTGCCAGCAGCCCCCTTCACAGCACAGATACGCAGTATTTT. Translating gives CASSPLHSTDTQYF.

This clone was observed a handful of times. The chain employs TRBV7-9 and TRBJ2-1; possible D gene TRBD1, 6 bases. The CDR3 runs to 16 residues. V was cut by 5 bases and J by 0 bases, with 14 bases left in between. Germline values: CDR1 SEHNR, CDR2 FQNEAQ (reference sequence). The CDR3 nucleotides are TGTGCCAGCAGCGGAAAACAGGGCAGCTCCTACAATGAGCAGTTCTTC. This sequence encodes CASSGKQGSSYNEQFF. Together with reference TRBV7-9 and TRBJ2-1, the CDR3 gives the full variable domain: DTGVSQNPRHKITKRGQNVTFRCDPISEHNRLYWYRQTLGQGPEFLTYFQNEAQLEKSRLLSDRFSAERPKGSFSTLEIQRTEQGDSAMYLCASSGKQGSSYNEQFFGPGTRLTVL.

The rearrangement links TRBV10-1 to TRBJ2-7, with 13 bases matching TRBD2. The junction had 7 bases not matched to a gene; V was cut back by 7 bases and J by 7 bases. Per the germline V gene, CDR1 is WNHNN and CDR2 is SYGVQD (reference sequence). This CDR3 is 14 amino acids long. The CDR3 nucleotides are TGCGCCAGCATTACAACTAGCGGGAGGGAAGAGCAGTACTTC. This sequence encodes CASITTSGREEQYF.